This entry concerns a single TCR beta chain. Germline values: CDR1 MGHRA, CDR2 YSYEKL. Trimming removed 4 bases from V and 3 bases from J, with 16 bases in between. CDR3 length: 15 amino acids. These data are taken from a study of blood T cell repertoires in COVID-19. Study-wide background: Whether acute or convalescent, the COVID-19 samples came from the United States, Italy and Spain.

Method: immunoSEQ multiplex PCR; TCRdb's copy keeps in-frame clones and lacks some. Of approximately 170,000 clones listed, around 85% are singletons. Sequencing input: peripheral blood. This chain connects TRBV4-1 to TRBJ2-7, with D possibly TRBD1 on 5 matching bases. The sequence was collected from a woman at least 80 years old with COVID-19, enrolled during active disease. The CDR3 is CASSLIPTEDYEQYF. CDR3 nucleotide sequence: TGCGCCAGCAGCCTGATCCCGACAGAAGACTACGAGCAGTACTTC.